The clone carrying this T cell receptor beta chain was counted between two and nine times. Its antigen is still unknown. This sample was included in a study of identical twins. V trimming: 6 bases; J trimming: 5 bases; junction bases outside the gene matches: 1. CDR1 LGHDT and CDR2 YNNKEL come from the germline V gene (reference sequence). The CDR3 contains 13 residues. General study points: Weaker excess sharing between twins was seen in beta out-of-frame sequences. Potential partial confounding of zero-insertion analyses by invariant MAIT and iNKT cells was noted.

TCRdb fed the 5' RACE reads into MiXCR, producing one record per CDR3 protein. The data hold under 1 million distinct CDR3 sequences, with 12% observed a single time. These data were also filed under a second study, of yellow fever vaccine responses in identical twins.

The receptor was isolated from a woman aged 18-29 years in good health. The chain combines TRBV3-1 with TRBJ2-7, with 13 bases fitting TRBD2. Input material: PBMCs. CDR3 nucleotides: TGTGCCAGCAGACTAGCGGGAGGGCACGAGCAGTACTTC. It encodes CASRLAGGHEQYF.